The 7 T cell receptor beta chains given below trace back to one sample, sequenced in a study of graft-versus-host responses after intestinal transplantation. Measured with immunoSEQ multiplex PCR; TCRdb has only the in-frame clones, and not every one. Among 90,000 to 120,000 clones listed, 87% were seen once. For these TCRs, the target antigens are not known. The sequencing here drew on unstimulated CD4+ T cells sorted from spleen or lymph node cells, taken before transplant. The receptors derive from a human donor who was the organ donor for an intestinal transplant.

As regards this clone: One end of the junction varies from germline; a read error may be responsible. The V call is TRBV7-7, the J call TRBJ2-5, with D perhaps matching TRBD2 (6 bases). The germline gives CDR1 SSHAT, CDR2 FNYEAQ (reference sequence). This CDR3 is built from 15 residues. The CDR3 loop reads CASSLAGTPQETQYF. Here the CDR3 DNA reads TGTGCTAGCAGCCTCGCCGGGACTCCCCAAGAGACCCAGTACTTC. The whole variable domain, filled in from reference TRBV7-7 and TRBJ2-5, reads GAGVSQSPRYKVTKRGQDVTLRCDPISSHATLYWYQQALGQGPEFLTYFNYEAQPDKSGLPSDRFSAERPEGSISTLTIQRTEQRDSAMYRCASSLAGTPQETQYFGPGTRLLVL.

This rearrangement joins TRBV28 to TRBJ2-5; 9 bases agree with TRBD1. This CDR3 comprises 17 residues. Unmatched junction bases numbered 11, after V lost 5 bases and J lost 1 base. Germline V gene data show CDR1 as MDHEN and CDR2 as SYDVKM. CDR3 in amino acids: CASSPTPGTGSQETQYF. The CDR3 DNA sequence: TGTGCCAGCAGTCCAACCCCTGGGACAGGGAGCCAAGAGACCCAGTACTTC. The variable domain in full, completed from reference TRBV28 and TRBJ2-5, reads DVKVTQSSRYLVKRTGEKVFLECVQDMDHENMFWYRQDPGLGLRLIYFSYDVKMKEKGDIPEGYSVSREKKERFSLILESASTNQTSMYLCASSPTPGTGSQETQYFGPGTRLLVL.

The count of this clone is one. The rearrangement joins TRBV7-8 to TRBJ1-5; D is undetermined. The V end lost 3 bases, the J end lost 7 bases, and 7 bases lay between the germline ends. Germline V gene lookup returns CDR1 SGHVS and CDR2 FQNEAQ. The CDR3 extends over 12 amino acids. Here the CDR3 DNA reads TGTGCCAGCAGCTTGATCGCCCAGCCCCAGCATTTT. Translated, it gives CASSLIAQPQHF.

The chain joins TRBV5-1 to TRBJ2-5; 9 bases are shared with TRBD1. The CDR3 totals 16 residues. V trimming: 4 bases; J trimming: 1 base; junction bases outside the gene matches: 8. Germline lookup yields CDR1 SGHRS and CDR2 YFSETQ. As DNA, the CDR3 is TGCGCCAGCAGCGTTAGACAGGGGGTCGGCCAAGAGACCCAGTACTTC. Protein sequence: CASSVRQGVGQETQYF. The complete variable domain, with remaining parts taken from reference TRBV5-1 and TRBJ2-5, reads KAGVTQTPRYLIKTRGQQVTLSCSPISGHRSVSWYQQTPGQGLQFLFEYFSETQRNKGNFPGRFSGRQFSNSRSEMNVSTLELGDSALYLCASSVRQGVGQETQYFGPGTRLLVL.

A remark on this clone: Other DNA sequences in this sample translate to the same CDR3. The CDR3 DNA is TGTGCCAGTAGGAGTGGAGGCCCCTCAGGGGAACTGTTTTTT. It specifies CASRSGGPSGELFF. This chain links TRBV2 with TRBJ1-4, with a tentative D call TRBD1 (6 bases). The CDR3 extends over 14 amino acids. V was shortened by 9 bases and J by 12 bases, with 23 bases between the two germline ends. Per the germline V gene, CDR1 is SNHLY and CDR2 is FYNNEI.

The chain couples TRBV7-9 to TRBJ1-2; 7 bases match TRBD1. V trimming: 7 bases; J trimming: 5 bases; junction bases outside the gene matches: 13. Per germline, CDR1 SEHNR and CDR2 FQNEAQ (reference sequence). CDR3 length: 15 residues. The CDR3 sequence: CASTLPLGGGYGYTF. The CDR3 DNA is TGTGCCAGCACCCTGCCTTTAGGGGGCGGTTATGGCTACACCTTC.

The genes are TRBV19 and TRBJ2-1; no definite D call. The V end was cut by 3 bases, the J end by 10 bases, with 10 bases between. CDR1 and CDR2 from the germline V gene are LNHDA and SQIVND (reference sequence). The CDR3 length is 12 residues. The CDR3 DNA reads as TGTGCCAGTAGTATGCCCTCCCCGGAGCAGTTCTTC. Translating it yields CASSMPSPEQFF. The full variable domain, completed using reference TRBV19 and TRBJ2-1, is DGGITQSPKYLFRKEGQNVTLSCEQNLNHDAMYWYRQDPGQGLRLIYYSQIVNDFQKGDIAEGYSVSREKKESFPLTVTSAQKNPTAFYLCASSMPSPEQFFGPGTRLTVL.